Following are 30 T cell receptor beta chains from one sample sequenced in a study of blood T cell repertoires in COVID-19 (dated by TCRdb to the early 2020s). Library method: the immunoSEQ multiplex PCR assay. TCRdb obtained this table from immuneACCESS and retained in-frame rearrangements with V and J assigned. These tables miss some clones; where compared with another copy, unresolved V genes account for less than half of the shortfall, and the remainder is unexplained. The sample includes approximately 97,000 clones, with roughly 92% observed a single time. Around 1.9% of the sample rests with the top ten. Specimen: peripheral blood. The source is a woman aged 45-65 years with COVID-19, enrolled during active disease.

The chain recombines TRBV9 with TRBJ1-6, with D perhaps matching TRBD1 (5 bases). Germline lookup yields CDR1 SGDLS and CDR2 YYNGEE. This CDR3 spans 14 amino acids. V was shortened by 3 bases and J by 7 bases, with 11 bases between the two germline ends. The CDR3 here is CASSAGGGNSPLHF. In nucleotides, the CDR3 is TGTGCCAGCAGCGCTGGGGGGGGGAATTCACCCCTCCACTTT.

The chain couples TRBV6-4 to TRBJ1-5, with 8 bases that match TRBD1. The CDR3 totals 20 residues. J gave up 5 bases and V 7 bases, and 25 bases lay outside the gene matches. Germline V lookup: CDR1 MRHNA, CDR2 SNTAGT. CDR3 residues: CASTTTHWAAHGQGHQPQHF. The CDR3 region has the DNA TGTGCCAGCACTACTACCCACTGGGCTGCACACGGACAGGGCCATCAGCCCCAGCATTTT.

The rearrangement joins TRBV3-1 (or the pseudogene TRBV3-2) to TRBJ2-5; 9 bases align to TRBD2. The J segment lost 8 bases and the V segment lost 2 bases, leaving 12 bases of the junction unmatched. CDR1 LGHDT and CDR2 YNNKEL come from the germline V gene (reference sequence). This CDR3 has 16 amino acids. DNA of the CDR3: TGTGCCAGCAGCCAATTAAGCGGGGGGCTGCCCCTAACCCAGTACTTC. Its translation: CASSQLSGGLPLTQYF.

The chain links TRBV6-5 to TRBJ1-2; perhaps TRBD1 as D (5 bases). The CDR3 covers 14 residues. V gave up 8 bases and J gave up 0 bases, with 13 bases separating them. Germline CDR1 reads MNHEY; CDR2 reads SVGAGI. CDR3 coding DNA: TGTGCCAGCGGGGGAGGGCCGGCTAACTATGGCTACACCTTC. Encoded protein: CASGGGPANYGYTF.

V and J are TRBV19 and TRBJ1-2, with D unresolved. CDR1 and CDR2 from the germline V gene are LNHDA and SQIVND (reference sequence). V lost 0 bases, J lost 5 bases, and 10 bases lay in between. The CDR3 extends over 14 amino acids. The chain's CDR3 is CASSIDQAGYGYTF. The CDR3 DNA reads as TGTGCCAGTAGTATAGATCAGGCAGGTTATGGCTACACCTTC.

The genes are TRBV19 and TRBJ2-1; TRBD2 agrees at 9 bases. The CDR3 contains 16 residues. J was trimmed by 8 bases and V by 5 bases; bases with no gene match: 13. Germline V gene data show CDR1 as LNHDA and CDR2 as SQIVND (reference sequence). CDR3 protein: CASSLVAGDRWDEQFF. DNA of the CDR3: TGTGCCAGTAGTTTGGTAGCGGGGGACCGCTGGGATGAGCAGTTCTTC.

The J gene is TRBJ1-1, the V gene TRBV7-2, with D perhaps matching TRBD1 (6 bases). This CDR3 comprises 13 residues. Germline CDR1 reads SGHTA; CDR2 reads FQGNSA. V was shortened by 0 bases and J by 4 bases, with 6 bases between the two germline ends. The CDR3 is CASSLAGATEAFF. CDR3 nucleotide sequence: TGTGCCAGCAGCTTAGCGGGGGCCACTGAAGCTTTCTTT. Based on the CDR3 plus reference TRBV7-2 and TRBJ1-1, the full variable domain is GAGVSQSPSNKVTEKGKDVELRCDPISGHTALYWYRQSLGQGLEFLIYFQGNSAPDKSGLPSDRFSAERTGGSVSTLTIQRTQQEDSAVYLCASSLAGATEAFFGQGTRLTVV.

This clone appeared once. This rearrangement joins TRBV2 to TRBJ1-4; TRBD1 matches at 8 bases. This CDR3 has 14 amino acids. The trim removed 7 bases at V and 6 bases at J, leaving 7 bases unmatched. CDR1 and CDR2 from the germline V gene are SNHLY and FYNNEI. CDR3 loop: CASIPGGWDEKLFF. In DNA, the CDR3 is TGTGCCAGCATTCCAGGGGGCTGGGATGAAAAACTGTTTTTT. Complete variable domain (other parts from reference TRBV2 and TRBJ1-4): EPEVTQTPSHQVTQMGQEVILRCVPISNHLYFYWYRQILGQKVEFLVSFYNNEISEKSEIFDDQFSVERPDGSNFTLKIRSTKLEDSAMYFCASIPGGWDEKLFFGSGTQLSVL.

The chain employs TRBV7-9 and TRBJ1-2; TRBD1 agrees at 7 bases. CDR3 size: 14 residues. With V trimmed by 4 bases and J by 5 bases, 7 bases remained unmatched. The germline gives CDR1 SEHNR, CDR2 FQNEAQ (reference sequence). The CDR3 loop reads CASSSSTGWYGYTF. The CDR3 nucleotides are TGTGCCAGCAGCTCGTCGACAGGGTGGTATGGCTACACCTTC.

The chain uses TRBV5-1 and TRBJ2-3, with D maybe TRBD1 (5 bases). CDR1 and CDR2 from the germline V gene are SGHRS and YFSETQ. This CDR3 comprises 15 residues. Trimming removed 1 base at V and 2 bases at J, with 11 bases between. The CDR3 sequence is CASSLRAGHTDTQYF. The CDR3 DNA sequence: TGCGCCAGCAGCTTGCGGGCAGGGCACACAGATACGCAGTATTTT.

This clone was seen just once. The CDR3 DNA reads as TGTGCCACCAGCCAAAATACAGGGGGCACCGGGGAGCTGTTTTTT. This translates into CATSQNTGGTGELFF. V and J are TRBV15 and TRBJ2-2; 8 bases agree with TRBD1. Germline V gives CDR1 LNHNV, CDR2 YYDKDF (reference sequence). This CDR3 comprises 15 residues. J gave up 4 bases and V 5 bases, and 6 bases lay outside the gene matches.

The gene calls are TRBV5-1 and TRBJ2-7; 7 nucleotides line up with TRBD1. V dropped 1 base and J dropped 3; count of bases not matched to a gene: 4. Germline V gene sequence: CDR1 SGHRS, CDR2 YFSETQ. The CDR3 is made up of 14 amino acids. Here the CDR3 reads CASSLRTGGYEQYF. The DNA for the CDR3 is TGCGCCAGCAGCTTGAGGACAGGAGGCTACGAGCAGTACTTC.

This clone was seen only once. The chain links TRBV11-2 to TRBJ2-2; D uncertain. V was trimmed by 5 bases and J by 1 base, leaving 14 bases between them. This CDR3 comprises 16 residues. CDR1 and CDR2 from the germline V gene are SGHAT and FQNNGV. CDR3 sequence reads: CASSRYSEKNTGELFF. For the CDR3, the DNA is TGTGCCAGCAGCCGATACAGTGAAAAGAACACCGGGGAGCTGTTTTTT.

This chain connects TRBV6-6 to TRBJ1-2; TRBD1 might be the D (5 bases). Germline V CDR1 and CDR2: MNHNY, SVGAGI (reference sequence). With 10 bases removed from V and 5 bases from J, the gap between germline ends came to 14 bases. This CDR3 is 12 amino acids long. CDR3 nucleotide sequence: TGTGCCACCTCCGCAGGGAGGTATGGCTACACCTTC. Its translation is CATSAGRYGYTF.

V is TRBV5-8 and J is TRBJ1-4; TRBD1 is a possible D gene (5 bases). V was pared by 2 bases and J by 3 bases, with 14 bases between. Per germline, CDR1 SGHTS and CDR2 YDEGEE. The CDR3 has 16 residues. The CDR3 DNA follows: TGTGCCAGCAGCTTAGGCAGGGAAGGAGCTAATGAAAAACTGTTTTTT. This translates into CASSLGREGANEKLFF.

This chain links TRBV6-5 with TRBJ2-7, with D possibly being TRBD2 (6 bases). Germline CDR1 is MNHEY and CDR2 is SVGAGI. The length of the CDR3 is 12 residues. V was cut by 10 bases and J by 0 bases, with 10 bases left in between. In DNA, the CDR3 is TGTGCCACATCGCGGGGCTCCTACGAGCAGTACTTC. This sequence encodes CATSRGSYEQYF.

The rearrangement links TRBV28 to TRBJ1-1; D gene ambiguous. The CDR3 runs to 13 residues. The germline V gene has CDR1 MDHEN and CDR2 SYDVKM. Trimming took off 8 bases at V and 7 bases at J, with 17 bases between the two ends. CDR3 coding DNA: TGTGCCAGCGGAGGAGCCGGGGAGGTTGAAGCTTTCTTT. Its protein product is CASGGAGEVEAFF.

The chain uses TRBV19 and TRBJ1-2, with D perhaps matching TRBD1 (6 bases). This CDR3 has 15 residues. Trimming removed 3 bases from V and 8 bases from J, with 19 bases in between. In germline, CDR1 is LNHDA, CDR2 SQIVND (reference sequence). In nucleotides, the CDR3 is TGTGCCAGTAGTATCTTACCAGGGGCCCCTCTCGGCTACACCTTC. Protein product: CASSILPGAPLGYTF.

This chain links TRBV7-2 with TRBJ2-3; 10 positions agree with TRBD2. The V segment lost 1 base and the J segment 4 bases; nucleotides outside the gene matches: 2. CDR1 SGHTA and CDR2 FQGNSA come from the germline V gene. The length of the CDR3 is 15 residues. The CDR3 region has the DNA TGTGCCAGCAGCTTAGACCTAGCGGGGGCAGATACGCAGTATTTT. As protein: CASSLDLAGADTQYF.

V is TRBV12-3 or TRBV12-4 and J is TRBJ1-2; possible D gene TRBD1, 6 bases. The V end lost 6 bases, the J end lost 7 bases, and 15 bases lay between the germline ends. This CDR3 is 13 amino acids long. CDR3 loop: CASRRTAFRGYTF. As DNA, the CDR3 is TGTGCCAGCAGGAGGACAGCTTTCCGTGGCTACACCTTC.

This clone was seen just once. The CDR3 DNA reads as TGTGCCACCCGAACCACATACAGGGCAGTCTCTGGAAACACCATATATTTT. Translating gives CATRTTYRAVSGNTIYF. The chain carries TRBV28 and TRBJ1-3; TRBD1 might be the D (6 bases). With 10 bases removed from V and 0 bases from J, the gap between germline ends came to 22 bases. The CDR3 is 17 amino acids. Looked up from germline, CDR1 is MDHEN and CDR2 is SYDVKM.

V and J are TRBV5-1 and TRBJ2-1; TRBD2 matches 7 bases. Germline CDR1 and CDR2: SGHRS and YFSETQ. Trimming removed 0 bases from V and 7 bases from J; junction bases left unmatched: 10. There are 16 residues in the CDR3. The CDR3: CASSLAGRVLTNEQFF. The CDR3 nucleotides read TGCGCCAGCAGCTTGGCGGGGAGGGTCCTTACAAATGAGCAGTTCTTC. The full variable domain, rest sourced from reference TRBV5-1 and TRBJ2-1, is KAGVTQTPRYLIKTRGQQVTLSCSPISGHRSVSWYQQTPGQGLQFLFEYFSETQRNKGNFPGRFSGRQFSNSRSEMNVSTLELGDSALYLCASSLAGRVLTNEQFFGPGTRLTVL.

The chain recombines TRBV30 with TRBJ1-5; 9 positions match TRBD1. The CDR3 is 15 residues long. CDR1 is GTSNPN, CDR2 SVGIG, per germline (reference sequence). V was pared by 2 bases and J by 5 bases, with 7 bases of the junction left unmatched. DNA for the CDR3: TGTGCCTGGAGTATAGGACAGGGGCTTGATCAGCCCCAGCATTTT. Translating gives CAWSIGQGLDQPQHF.

The chain links TRBV30 to TRBJ1-6; 9 positions match TRBD1. The CDR3 covers 14 residues. J gave up 6 bases and V 3 bases, and 3 bases lay outside the gene matches. Germline assignment: CDR1 GTSNPN and CDR2 SVGIG (reference sequence). CDR3 sequence: CAWSGQGPNSPLHF. CDR3 nucleotide sequence: TGTGCCTGGAGCGGACAGGGGCCTAATTCACCCCTCCACTTT.

This clone was picked up one time. The chain recombines TRBV2 with TRBJ1-6; the D is unclear. The CDR3 consists of 12 residues. Trimming removed 11 bases from V and 10 bases from J, with 15 bases in between. The germline V gene has CDR1 SNHLY and CDR2 FYNNEI. The CDR3: CAGKRGDSPLHF. The CDR3 DNA reads as TGTGCCGGTAAACGGGGAGACTCACCCCTCCACTTT.

The chain recombines TRBV11-2 with TRBJ1-1; D possibly corresponds to TRBD1 (5 bases). The CDR3 consists of 20 residues. Trimming cost V 0 bases and J 4 bases, with 27 bases left between them. Germline CDR1 reads SGHAT; CDR2 reads FQNNGV. This chain's CDR3 is CASSLDQRGRIRLKVTEAFF. In DNA, the CDR3 is TGTGCCAGCAGCTTAGATCAAAGGGGAAGGATTCGCCTTAAAGTCACTGAAGCTTTCTTT. The full variable domain, rest sourced from reference TRBV11-2 and TRBJ1-1, is EAGVAQSPRYKIIEKRQSVAFWCNPISGHATLYWYQQILGQGPKLLIQFQNNGVVDDSQLPKDRFSAERLKGVDSTLKIQPAKLEDSAVYLCASSLDQRGRIRLKVTEAFFGQGTRLTVV.

This chain's CDR3 is CASSYSQGYNYGYTF. The CDR3 DNA follows: TGTGCCAGCAGTTACTCTCAGGGGTATAACTATGGCTACACCTTC. The rearrangement links TRBV6-2 or TRBV6-3 to TRBJ1-2, with a weak D call TRBD1 (6 bases). Germline CDR1 and CDR2: MNHEY and SVGEGT. V was shortened by 0 bases and J by 1 base, with 9 bases between the two germline ends. The CDR3 consists of 15 residues.

The chain links TRBV3-1 (or the pseudogene TRBV3-2) to TRBJ2-1; TRBD2 matches 15 bases. The CDR3 runs to 17 residues. V was pared by 5 bases and J by 7 bases, with 9 bases of the junction left unmatched. CDR1 and CDR2 (germline): LGHDT, YNNKEL (reference sequence). As DNA, the CDR3 is TGTGCCAGCAGCGTCCGGACTAGCGGGGGGGAATGGAATGAGCAGTTCTTC. Translation gives CASSVRTSGGEWNEQFF.

V and J are TRBV5-1 and TRBJ2-7, with 12 nucleotides matching TRBD2. V shed 4 bases and J 6 bases; nucleotides not matched to a gene: 8. The CDR3 is 15 amino acids. Germline CDR1 reads SGHRS; CDR2 reads YFSETQ. The CDR3 nucleotides read TGCGCCAGCAGCGACGGACTAGCGGGGAGGGGCGAGCAGTACTTC. Its protein is CASSDGLAGRGEQYF.

The J gene is TRBJ1-6, the V gene TRBV28, with D perhaps TRBD1 (5 bases). Trimming stripped 7 bases from V and 6 bases from J, with 16 bases between. The germline V gene has CDR1 MDHEN and CDR2 SYDVKM. The length of the CDR3 is 15 residues. CDR3: CASTRGGSRNSPLHF. CDR3 DNA sequence: TGTGCCAGCACTAGGGGAGGCTCCCGTAATTCACCCCTCCACTTT.